This T cell receptor beta chain was sequenced in a study of T cells in Graves' hyperthyroidism and ophthalmopathy. Study at large: Peripheral blood specimens were obtained at initial diagnosis, prior to any treatment.

This CDR3 is built from 16 residues. V lost 5 bases and J lost 6, with 20 bases in between. Germline V CDR1 and CDR2: SGHVS, FNYEAQ. This clonotype was recorded a few times. The antigen is unknown. Diagnosis rested on symptoms, serum thyroxine and TRAb, thyroid ultrasound, and orbital computed tomography. The study, taken as a whole, reports: Ophthalmopathy got predicted by the model a median around six months before its onset. Researchers found most expanded thyroid clonotypes above 0.001 in blood as well.

Regions amplified from RNA transcripts were the TCR beta CDR3 regions. TCR CDR3 regions were first amplified by RT-PCR with HTBI primers. TCRdb reanalysed the multiplex PCR reads using MiXCR and keeps one entry per CDR3 protein. Seen here are 700,000 or so distinct CDR3 sequences, around 13% observed once, and the top ten hold about an eighth. The receptor's source is a woman aged 45-59 years with Graves' ophthalmopathy. J is TRBJ2-1 and V is TRBV7-6; the D gene is possibly TRBD2 (6 bases). The sample comprised blood. The CDR3 loop reads CASSLGRGRRGNEQFF. The CDR3, as DNA: TGTGCCAGCAGCCTGGGTCGGGGGAGAAGGGGCAATGAGCAGTTCTTC.